This passage covers 7 T cell receptor beta chains from one sample sequenced in a study of control samples from healthy donors and cancer patients. The data were produced by immunoSEQ multiplex PCR, yet TCRdb's version contains in-frame clones alone and is incomplete. The sample shows about 55,000 clones, approximately 85% of them seen only once. Sequencing was done on a sample of blood. Every receptor here comes from a man aged 45-60 years in good health.

V usage is TRBV7-2 and J usage is TRBJ1-2; possibly TRBD1 for D (5 bases). Germline CDR1 is SGHTA and CDR2 is FQGNSA. Deletions cut 0 bases from V and 0 bases from J, with 11 bases between. The CDR3 length is 16 residues. The CDR3 DNA reads TGTGCCAGCAGCTTAGCGGGGGACGGGACTAACTATGGCTACACCTTC. This gives the protein CASSLAGDGTNYGYTF.

This clone is classed as large. CDR3 in DNA: TGTGCCACCAGCAGAGATCACCTAATCTACAATGAGCAGTTCTTC. Protein: CATSRDHLIYNEQFF. The chain has TRBV15 and TRBJ2-1; D is ambiguous. V lost 0 bases and J 3 bases, leaving 9 bases between the germline ends. The CDR3 extends over 15 amino acids. The germline CDR1 and CDR2 sequences are LNHNV and YYDKDF (reference sequence).

The chain combines TRBV18 with TRBJ2-3; 7 nucleotides agree with TRBD2. V shed 3 bases and J 3 bases; nucleotides not matched to a gene: 9. CDR3 length: 16 amino acids. Germline lookup yields CDR1 KGHSH and CDR2 LQKENI. For the CDR3, the DNA is TGTGCCAGCTCACCCCAGCGGGGCGGGAAGACAGATACGCAGTATTTT. Translated, it gives CASSPQRGGKTDTQYF.

The V gene is TRBV19, the J gene TRBJ2-5; TRBD2 aligns across 9 bases. The V gene's germline CDR1 is LNHDA and CDR2 SQIVND (reference sequence). This CDR3 is built from 13 residues. The V gene end was trimmed by 8 bases and the J gene end by 3 bases; junction bases not matched to a gene: 4. The CDR3 DNA is TGTGCCAGTCGAAGACTAGCGGAAGAGACCCAGTACTTC. It codes for CASRRLAEETQYF. Full variable domain (remainder filled in from reference TRBV19 and TRBJ2-5): DGGITQSPKYLFRKEGQNVTLSCEQNLNHDAMYWYRQDPGQGLRLIYYSQIVNDFQKGDIAEGYSVSREKKESFPLTVTSAQKNPTAFYLCASRRLAEETQYFGPGTRLLVL.

This chain links TRBV5-1 with TRBJ2-7; D possibly corresponds to TRBD1 (6 bases). The germline gives CDR1 SGHRS, CDR2 YFSETQ. There are 14 residues in the CDR3. Trimming took 0 bases from V and 6 from J, leaving 13 bases between them. As DNA, the CDR3 is TGCGCCAGCAGCTTGGTGGGGGCGCGTGTCGAGCAGTACTTC. It yields the protein CASSLVGARVEQYF. Full variable domain (remainder filled in from reference TRBV5-1 and TRBJ2-7): KAGVTQTPRYLIKTRGQQVTLSCSPISGHRSVSWYQQTPGQGLQFLFEYFSETQRNKGNFPGRFSGRQFSNSRSEMNVSTLELGDSALYLCASSLVGARVEQYFGPGTRLTVT.

The rearrangement links TRBV10-2 to TRBJ2-7; 8 bases map to TRBD2. The trim removed 10 bases at V and 3 bases at J, leaving 5 bases unmatched. Germline CDR1 WSHSY, CDR2 SAAADI. This CDR3 has 12 amino acids. CDR3 loop: CAINRGGYEQYF. As DNA, the CDR3 is TGCGCCATCAACCGGGGGGGCTACGAGCAGTACTTC.

The chain carries TRBV27 and TRBJ1-5, with 7 bases that match TRBD1. CDR3 size: 17 residues. Trimming cost V 6 bases and J 0 bases; bases outside gene matches: 11. Germline assignment: CDR1 MNHEY and CDR2 SMNVEV (reference sequence). The CDR3 bases are TGTGCCAGCAGCCCAGGGGGGGGGCCTTATAGCAATCAGCCCCAGCATTTT. Translation: CASSPGGGPYSNQPQHF.